This paragraph covers one T cell receptor (beta chain) sequence. The record originates from a study of technical replicates of blood from several donors. Germline values: CDR1 MNHNS, CDR2 SASEGT. This CDR3 contains 16 residues. V lost 2 bases and J lost 6, with 19 bases in between. Produced via immunoSEQ multiplex PCR; TCRdb's table is partial and in-frame only. The table has 84,000 or so clones, 93% seen once; the top ten hold 0.24%. The V and J genes are TRBV6-1 and TRBJ1-1; TRBD1 might be the D (5 bases). The receptor was isolated from a human donor in good health. The sample consisted of T cells isolated from PBMCs. The CDR3 here is CASSELGADLWSEAFF. The CDR3 DNA sequence: TGTGCCAGCAGTGAATTAGGGGCGGATCTCTGGTCTGAAGCTTTCTTT.